This is a list of T cell receptor beta chains from one sample in a study of T cells after yellow fever vaccination. TCRdb independently ran MiXCR on the 5' RACE reads; one entry per CDR3 protein. Of fewer than 450,000 distinct CDR3 sequences listed, around a tenth were seen once; the top ten hold roughly 18%. This specimen was PBMCs, taken on the day of the first yellow fever vaccination. These receptors originate from a man aged 18 to 29 who received the YFV17D yellow fever vaccine. The CDR3 runs from the conserved cysteine through the conserved F or W. The D gene is left open where the match is weak. Expanded clones get a size class; other rows say once, few or many, or leave the size out.

clone size	J gene	V gene	D gene	CDR3 protein	CDR3 DNA
many	TRBJ2-1	TRBV5-1	TRBD1	CASSFQGALNEQFF	TGCGCCAGCAGCTTCCAGGGGGCGCTCAATGAGCAGTTCTTC
many	TRBJ2-5	TRBV12-3/TRBV12-4	NA	CASRVGETQYF	TGTGCCAGCAGGGTCGGTGAGACCCAGTACTTC
NA	TRBJ2-1	TRBV4-3	NA	CASSQESPPDEQFF	TGCGCCAGCAGCCAAGAGTCCCCACCTGATGAGCAGTTCTTC
NA	TRBJ1-2	TRBV7-8	NA	CASAVGSSYGYTF	TGTGCCAGCGCCGTGGGCAGTAGCTATGGCTACACCTTC
few	TRBJ1-2	TRBV14	NA	CASSRWAGPYGYTF	TGTGCCAGCAGCCGATGGGCCGGACCCTATGGCTACACCTTC
few	TRBJ2-3	TRBV7-3	TRBD2	CASRDSGGAFDTQYF	TGTGCCAGCAGAGACAGCGGGGGGGCTTTTGATACGCAGTATTTT
NA	TRBJ2-7	TRBV12-3/TRBV12-4	TRBD1	CRSTWGDRVGEQYF	TGTCGCAGCACCTGGGGGGACAGGGTTGGGGAGCAGTACTTC
NA	TRBJ2-5	TRBV20-1	NA	CSARWGAEETQYF	TGCAGTGCTAGATGGGGGGCGGAGGAGACCCAGTACTTC
few	TRBJ2-2	TRBV24-1	NA	CATSDSTQGYTGELFF	TGTGCCACCAGTGACTCAACCCAGGGATACACCGGGGAGCTGTTTTTT
few	TRBJ1-3	TRBV10-2	NA	CASRPQGIGNTIYF	TGCGCCAGCAGGCCCCAGGGAATCGGAAACACCATATATTTT
NA	TRBJ2-4	TRBV4-2	NA	CASSQGALKTAKNIQYF	TGTGCCAGCAGCCAAGGGGCCTTAAAGACGGCCAAAAACATTCAGTACTTC
NA	TRBJ2-6	TRBV6-5	TRBD1	CASSYLTGDSGANVLTF	TGTGCCAGCAGTTACTTGACAGGGGACTCTGGGGCCAACGTCCTGACTTTC
few	TRBJ1-1	TRBV20-1	TRBD1	CSARPDRAAEAFF	TGCAGTGCTAGACCCGACAGGGCCGCTGAAGCTTTCTTT
few	TRBJ1-6	TRBV9	NA	CASSVGGTGNSPLHF	TGTGCCAGCAGCGTAGGGGGTACGGGAAATTCACCCCTCCACTTT
NA	TRBJ2-2	TRBV7-2	NA	CATKLQGPNTGELFF	TGTGCCACCAAACTCCAGGGGCCCAACACCGGGGAGCTGTTTTTT
NA	TRBJ2-1	TRBV7-7	NA	CASSLKLRPPYNEQFF	TGTGCTAGCAGCTTAAAACTTAGGCCCCCCTACAATGAGCAGTTCTTC
few	TRBJ2-3	TRBV11-2	NA	CASSSPTISTSDTQYF	TGTGCCAGCAGCTCCCCGACTATATCCACATCAGATACGCAGTATTTT
NA	TRBJ2-5	TRBV5-1	TRBD2	CASFDPSGGKETQYF	TGCGCCAGCTTCGATCCATCGGGGGGTAAGGAGACCCAGTACTTC
NA	TRBJ1-5	TRBV6-2/TRBV6-3	TRBD1	CASSYSSGQGSNQPQHF	TGTGCCAGCAGTTATAGCTCGGGACAGGGAAGCAATCAGCCCCAGCATTTT
few	TRBJ1-5	TRBV5-6	TRBD1	CASSLTGQGDQPQHF	TGTGCCAGCAGCTTAACGGGCCAGGGGGATCAGCCCCAGCATTTT
few	TRBJ1-1	TRBV28	NA	CASSPTSVRSAEAFF	TGTGCCAGCAGCCCTACCAGTGTGAGGAGTGCTGAAGCTTTCTTT
NA	TRBJ2-6	TRBV10-3	NA	CAISEGESSGANVLTF	TGTGCCATCAGTGAGGGCGAGAGCTCTGGGGCCAACGTCCTGACTTTC
NA	TRBJ1-3	TRBV29-1	NA	CSVDSSGNTIYF	TGCAGCGTTGACAGCTCTGGAAACACCATATATTTT
few	TRBJ2-2	TRBV6-5	TRBD2	CASSFGLAGAGGELFF	TGTGCCAGCAGTTTCGGACTAGCGGGGGCTGGCGGGGAGCTGTTTTTT
few	TRBJ2-5	TRBV20-1	TRBD2	CSALGGIETQYF	TGCAGTGCCCTCGGGGGGATCGAGACCCAGTACTTC
many	TRBJ2-3	TRBV7-9	NA	CASSPASTDTQYF	TGTGCCAGCAGCCCGGCCAGCACAGATACGCAGTATTTT
NA	TRBJ2-5	TRBV5-1	NA	CASSSGTLSQGWDQYF	TGCGCCAGCAGCTCCGGGACCCTAAGTCAAGGTTGGGACCAGTACTTC
NA	TRBJ2-3	TRBV5-5	NA	CASSLTPQDDTQYF	TGTGCCAGCAGCTTGACGCCACAGGATGATACGCAGTATTTT
NA	TRBJ2-1	TRBV20-1	NA	CSAWDSSHNEQFF	TGCAGTGCTTGGGACTCTTCCCACAATGAGCAGTTCTTC
many	TRBJ1-5	TRBV2	NA	CASSEGVSQPQHF	TGTGCCAGCAGTGAGGGCGTAAGTCAGCCCCAGCATTTT
many	TRBJ2-7	TRBV20-1	TRBD2	CSAGRVGYEQYF	TGCAGTGCGGGGAGGGTTGGGTACGAGCAGTACTTC
NA	TRBJ2-1	TRBV4-2	NA	CASSQDLPSEQFF	TGTGCCAGCAGCCAAGATCTTCCGTCTGAGCAGTTCTTC
many	TRBJ2-5	TRBV19	TRBD2	CASSIRSGGPWETQYF	TGTGCCAGTAGTATCCGGAGCGGGGGGCCGTGGGAGACCCAGTACTTC
NA	TRBJ1-2	TRBV6-1	NA	CASRLFLDYGYTF	TGTGCCAGCCGCCTCTTCCTAGACTATGGCTACACCTTC
NA	TRBJ1-5	TRBV9	NA	CASSEGTPNQPQHF	TGTGCCAGCAGCGAGGGGACACCCAATCAGCCCCAGCATTTT
NA	TRBJ2-5	TRBV20-1	NA	CSARPVLESETQYF	TGCAGTGCGCGGCCCGTACTGGAGTCAGAGACCCAGTACTTC
NA	TRBJ2-5	TRBV20-1	NA	CSAHGLQGQETQYF	TGCAGTGCCCACGGGCTGCAGGGGCAGGAGACCCAGTACTTC
NA	TRBJ2-7	TRBV6-1	NA	CASSGWGPSYEQYF	TGTGCCAGCAGTGGGTGGGGCCCGTCCTACGAGCAGTACTTC
NA	TRBJ1-6	TRBV30	NA	CAWTRGTPYNSPLHF	TGTGCCTGGACCCGCGGGACCCCCTATAATTCACCCCTCCACTTT
few	TRBJ1-1	TRBV6-1	NA	CASSQDGYTEAFF	TGTGCCAGCAGTCAGGACGGATACACTGAAGCTTTCTTT
few	TRBJ1-2	TRBV18	TRBD1	CASSPTGTDTYGYTF	TGTGCCAGCTCACCGACCGGGACAGACACTTATGGCTACACCTTC
NA	TRBJ1-3	TRBV25-1	NA	CASSVSGNTIYF	TGTGCCAGCAGTGTGTCTGGAAACACCATATATTTT
NA	TRBJ2-1	TRBV6-5	NA	CASSYRGPVYNEQFF	TGTGCCAGCAGTTACCGCGGCCCCGTTTACAATGAGCAGTTCTTC
few	TRBJ2-3	TRBV10-3	NA	CAISESQEPPRGTDTQYF	TGTGCCATCAGTGAGTCGCAGGAGCCGCCTCGGGGCACAGATACGCAGTATTTT
NA	TRBJ1-1	TRBV9	NA	CASSDYGENTEAFF	TGTGCCAGCAGTGACTACGGGGAGAACACTGAAGCTTTCTTT
few	TRBJ1-1	TRBV28	NA	CASSLLLQKAFF	TGTGCCAGCAGCCTCCTTCTTCAGAAAGCTTTCTTT
NA	TRBJ1-1	TRBV27	NA	CASTKGYGSDTEAFF	TGTGCCAGCACTAAAGGGTACGGATCAGACACTGAAGCTTTCTTT
few	TRBJ1-1	TRBV5-1	NA	CASSFGGDGSTEAFF	TGCGCCAGCAGCTTTGGAGGGGATGGAAGCACTGAAGCTTTCTTT
NA	TRBJ2-1	TRBV5-6	NA	CASSLQDRDSTLF	TGTGCCAGCAGCTTGCAAGACCGGGACTCAACTCTCTTC
NA	TRBJ2-1	TRBV11-2	TRBD1	CASQGALAKSWEQFF	TGTGCCAGCCAGGGGGCACTAGCCAAATCATGGGAGCAGTTCTTC
few	TRBJ2-1	TRBV12-3/TRBV12-4	TRBD1	CASRGRQGEQFF	TGTGCCAGCAGGGGACGACAGGGAGAGCAGTTCTTC
many	TRBJ2-7	TRBV5-1	NA	CASSLAIEFVEQYF	TGCGCCAGCAGCTTAGCCATCGAGTTCGTCGAGCAGTACTTC